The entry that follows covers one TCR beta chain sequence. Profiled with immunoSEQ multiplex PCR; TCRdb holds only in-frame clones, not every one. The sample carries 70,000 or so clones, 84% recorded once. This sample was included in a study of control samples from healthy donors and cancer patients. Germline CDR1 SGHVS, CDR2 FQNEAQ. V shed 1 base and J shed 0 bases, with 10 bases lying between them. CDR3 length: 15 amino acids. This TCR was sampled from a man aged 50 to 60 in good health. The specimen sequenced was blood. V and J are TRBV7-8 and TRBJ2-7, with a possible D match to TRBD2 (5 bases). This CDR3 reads CASSLGRRSSYEQYF. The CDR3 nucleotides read TGTGCCAGCAGCTTAGGACGGAGGAGCTCCTACGAGCAGTACTTC.